This entry describes one TCR beta chain. The junction departs from the called germline gene at one end, perhaps through a read error. CDR1 SEHNR and CDR2 FQNEAQ come from the germline V gene (reference sequence). This CDR3 is built from 16 residues. The record originates from a study of cytomegalovirus exposure and HLA in healthy donors. This PCR relied on a set of 60 Vbeta primers and 13 Jbeta primers. The assay was immunoSEQ multiplex PCR, and TCRdb's table has in-frame clones only and misses some. This sample yields about 170,000 clones, of which roughly 79% are seen a single time; about 2% belongs to the top ten.

Source material: PBMCs. This receptor was obtained from a woman younger than 45 in good health and CMV-seropositive. This chain joins TRBV7-9 and TRBJ1-2; a possible D gene is TRBD1 (5 bases). CDR3 residues: CSSSLSAGLGTYGYTF. Here the CDR3 DNA reads TGTTCCAGCAGCTTATCGGCAGGGCTCGGAACCTATGGCTACACCTTC.